This passage covers 20 T cell receptor beta chains from one sample sequenced in a study of cytomegalovirus exposure and HLA in healthy donors. The PCR used 60 Vbeta and 13 Jbeta primers. The repertoire was sequenced with immunoSEQ multiplex PCR; TCRdb's copy has only in-frame clones and lacks some. Here the sample spans some 200,000 clones, over 65% being singletons. The sample consisted of PBMCs. The receptors shown here come from a woman in her 30s in good health and CMV-seronegative.

This chain uses TRBV29-1 with TRBJ2-7; D might be TRBD1 (6 bases). V lost 6 bases, J lost 1 base, and 13 bases lay in between. Germline CDR1 reads SQVTM; CDR2 reads ANQGSEA. The CDR3 contains 13 residues. The CDR3 is CSVDTGLSYEQYF. CDR3 in DNA: TGCAGCGTCGATACAGGGTTGTCCTACGAGCAGTACTTC.

This chain joins TRBV9 and TRBJ2-2; D possibly corresponds to TRBD2 (7 bases). The CDR3 spans 17 residues. Trimming shortened V by 2 bases and J by 7 bases, and 21 bases separated the two germline ends. Looked up from germline, CDR1 is SGDLS and CDR2 is YYNGEE. CDR3 amino acids: CASSVGGGRGIGGELFF. The CDR3 region has the DNA TGTGCCAGCAGCGTGGGGGGGGGCAGGGGAATCGGCGGGGAGCTGTTTTTT. Complete variable domain (other parts from reference TRBV9 and TRBJ2-2): DSGVTQTPKHLITATGQRVTLRCSPRSGDLSVYWYQQSLDQGLQFLIQYYNGEERAKGNILERFSAQQFPDLHSELNLSSLELGDSALYFCASSVGGGRGIGGELFFGEGSRLTVL.

This chain joins TRBV7-9 and TRBJ1-5; D gene ambiguous. V was clipped by 0 bases and J by 5 bases, with 11 bases between them. The germline CDR1 and CDR2 sequences are SEHNR and FQNEAQ (reference sequence). This CDR3 has 15 amino acids. For the CDR3, the DNA is TGTGCCAGCAGCTTAGCGGGCAGTAACCATCAGCCCCAGCATTTT. The encoded protein is CASSLAGSNHQPQHF.

The DNA for the CDR3 is TGCAGCGTTAGGGGGACTAGCGGGAGGCCTAACCCCGGGGAGCTGTTTTTT. It translates to CSVRGTSGRPNPGELFF. V and J are TRBV29-1 and TRBJ1-3; TRBD2 matches 15 bases. The J call may be incorrect, as the DNA end agrees better with TRBJ2-2. The germline V gene encodes CDR1 SQVTM and CDR2 ANQGSEA. This CDR3 has 17 amino acids.

This clone came up a few times. The J gene is TRBJ2-3, the V gene TRBV12-5; D is undetermined. Trimming took 3 bases from V and 2 from J, leaving 15 bases between them. The CDR3 spans 16 residues. Per germline, CDR1 LGHNT and CDR2 FRNRAP. In DNA, the CDR3 is TGTGCTAGTGGTTTCAGGTGGGCCCTCAACACAGATACGCAGTATTTT. Translated: CASGFRWALNTDTQYF.

This chain links TRBV4-1 with TRBJ2-3; 9 positions match TRBD1. Germline V gene lookup returns CDR1 MGHRA and CDR2 YSYEKL. The V and J ends lost 5 bases and 3 bases, in that order; junction bases with no gene match: 9. The CDR3 length is 16 residues. The CDR3 DNA is TGCGCCAGCAGCAAACGTCCGGGACAGGGAACAGATACGCAGTATTTT. This sequence encodes CASSKRPGQGTDTQYF.

This chain connects TRBV7-8 to TRBJ1-5; TRBD1 might be the D (5 bases). Germline CDR1 and CDR2: SGHVS and FQNEAQ. The CDR3 length is 15 residues. The V end lost 3 bases, the J end lost 3 bases, and 12 bases lay between the germline ends. The CDR3 is CASSFSDRHNQPQHF. In DNA, the CDR3 is TGTGCCAGCAGCTTCAGCGACAGACACAATCAGCCCCAGCATTTT. Together with reference TRBV7-8 and TRBJ1-5, the CDR3 gives the full variable domain: GAGVSQSPRYKVAKRGQDVALRCDPISGHVSLFWYQQALGQGPEFLTYFQNEAQLDKSGLPSDRFFAERPEGSVSTLKIQRTQQEDSAVYLCASSFSDRHNQPQHFGDGTRLSIL.

The chain carries TRBV27 and TRBJ1-2; D possibly corresponds to TRBD1 (5 bases). From germline, CDR1 is MNHEY and CDR2 SMNVEV (reference sequence). CDR3 length: 14 residues. V was clipped by 3 bases and J by 3 bases, with 11 bases between them. CDR3 amino acids: CASSFLGGDYGYTF. The CDR3 nucleotides read TGTGCCAGCAGTTTTCTGGGGGGGGACTATGGCTACACCTTC.

This clone has just a few counts. The chain carries TRBV19 and TRBJ1-2; no reliable D call. V was pared by 3 bases and J by 4 bases, with 9 bases between. The CDR3 totals 13 residues. Germline V gene sequence: CDR1 LNHDA, CDR2 SQIVND (reference sequence). CDR3 region: CASSIGRGYGYTF. The DNA of the CDR3 is TGTGCCAGTAGTATCGGCCGGGGCTATGGCTACACCTTC.

The chain has TRBV7-9 and TRBJ2-7; TRBD2 matches at 13 bases. Trimming removed 8 bases from V and 0 bases from J; junction bases left unmatched: 1. The CDR3 extends over 14 amino acids. Germline CDR1 SEHNR, CDR2 FQNEAQ (reference sequence). CDR3 sequence reads: CASRTSGGSYEQYF. In nucleotides, the CDR3 is TGTGCCAGCCGGACTAGCGGGGGCTCCTACGAGCAGTACTTC.

The chain joins TRBV11-2 to TRBJ1-5; weak D call: TRBD1 (6 bases). The CDR3 sequence is 14 residues long. Germline CDR1 and CDR2: SGHAT and FQNNGV. The V and J ends lost 3 bases and 7 bases respectively, with 13 bases between them. In nucleotides, the CDR3 is TGTGCCAGCAGCTTGGAGGCAGGGGAGCAGCCCCAGCATTTT. Residues: CASSLEAGEQPQHF. Complete variable domain (other parts from reference TRBV11-2 and TRBJ1-5): EAGVAQSPRYKIIEKRQSVAFWCNPISGHATLYWYQQILGQGPKLLIQFQNNGVVDDSQLPKDRFSAERLKGVDSTLKIQPAKLEDSAVYLCASSLEAGEQPQHFGDGTRLSIL.

This rearrangement joins TRBV27 to TRBJ1-1; TRBD1 matches 9 bases. The CDR3 is 15 residues long. Germline loops: CDR1 MNHEY, CDR2 SMNVEV (reference sequence). Trimming at V came to 5 bases and at J to 4 bases, leaving 8 bases not matched to a gene. CDR3 DNA: TGTGCCAGCAGTGTAACCGGGACAGGGCTCACTGAAGCTTTCTTT. The encoded protein is CASSVTGTGLTEAFF.

This chain joins TRBV28 and TRBJ2-1; 9 nucleotides line up with TRBD1. In germline, CDR1 is MDHEN, CDR2 SYDVKM. This CDR3 is built from 14 residues. The V gene end was trimmed by 5 bases and the J gene end by 4 bases; junction bases not matched to a gene: 3. The CDR3 loop is CASSPGTGYNEQFF. The CDR3 coding sequence is TGTGCCAGCAGTCCCGGGACAGGGTACAATGAGCAGTTCTTC.

The rearrangement uses TRBV4-2 and TRBJ1-6; D call uncertain. Germline V gene sequence: CDR1 LGHNA, CDR2 YNFKEQ. V shed 4 bases and J shed 13 bases, with 20 bases lying between them. The CDR3 contains 15 residues. CDR3 protein: CASSLTASAGRPLHF. For the CDR3, the DNA is TGTGCCAGCAGCCTGACTGCATCCGCCGGAAGGCCCCTCCACTTT.

This chain uses TRBV7-8 with TRBJ2-2; a weak D match, TRBD1 (5 bases). Between the trimmed V and J ends, which lost 5 bases and 5 bases, there was a span of 12 bases. The CDR3 is 14 amino acids. Germline V gene lookup returns CDR1 SGHVS and CDR2 FQNEAQ. The CDR3 loop is CASSATTDTGELFF. In DNA, the CDR3 is TGTGCCAGCAGCGCAACGACAGATACCGGGGAGCTGTTTTTT. The entire variable domain, with the rest obtained from reference TRBV7-8 and TRBJ2-2, is as follows: GAGVSQSPRYKVAKRGQDVALRCDPISGHVSLFWYQQALGQGPEFLTYFQNEAQLDKSGLPSDRFFAERPEGSVSTLKIQRTQQEDSAVYLCASSATTDTGELFFGEGSRLTVL.

The CDR3 reads CASSSDRGNTIYF. Written as DNA, the CDR3 is TGCGCCAGCAGCTCAGACAGGGGAAACACCATATATTTT. V is TRBV5-1 and J is TRBJ1-3, with D perhaps matching TRBD1 (6 bases). Germline-derived CDR1 and CDR2 are SGHRS and YFSETQ. The CDR3 is 13 amino acids. Trimming took off 3 bases at V and 4 bases at J, with 8 bases between the two ends. The full variable domain, its missing parts supplied by reference TRBV5-1 and TRBJ1-3, is KAGVTQTPRYLIKTRGQQVTLSCSPISGHRSVSWYQQTPGQGLQFLFEYFSETQRNKGNFPGRFSGRQFSNSRSEMNVSTLELGDSALYLCASSSDRGNTIYFGEGSWLTVV.

The CDR3 region has the DNA TGTGCCATCAGTGAGCCCGGGACAGCCTACAATGAGCAGTTCTTC. This encodes CAISEPGTAYNEQFF. The chain recombines TRBV10-3 with TRBJ2-1; 7 nucleotides match TRBD1. The CDR3 covers 15 residues. V was pared by 2 bases and J by 2 bases, with 3 bases of the junction left unmatched. Germline V CDR1 and CDR2: ENHRY, SYGVKD.

This rearrangement joins TRBV2 to TRBJ1-5, with D unclear. Germline CDR1 reads SNHLY; CDR2 reads FYNNEI. The CDR3 consists of 13 residues. V was shortened by 3 bases and J by 6 bases, with 9 bases between the two germline ends. The CDR3 region is CASSEIERQPQHF. The CDR3 nucleotides are TGTGCCAGCAGTGAGATCGAGCGTCAGCCCCAGCATTTT.

The V call is TRBV7-2, the J call TRBJ1-2; the D is unclear. The germline V gene encodes CDR1 SGHTA and CDR2 FQGNSA. Between the trimmed V and J ends, which lost 5 bases and 1 base, there was a span of 11 bases. The CDR3 is 14 amino acids. DNA for the CDR3: TGTGCCAGCAGCCCAGTGGAGGTTAACTATGGCTACACCTTC. This gives the protein CASSPVEVNYGYTF.

CDR3 region: CASSASVGGLSTDTQYF. The CDR3 region has the DNA TGTGCCAGCAGCGCCTCAGTGGGGGGGCTTAGCACAGATACGCAGTATTTT. This chain links TRBV9 with TRBJ2-3, with a tentative D call TRBD2 (7 bases). Germline CDR1 SGDLS, CDR2 YYNGEE. The CDR3 length is 17 residues. The V end lost 3 bases, the J end lost 0 bases, and 17 bases lay between the germline ends.